The rows below give T cell receptor beta chains drawn from one sample of a study of type 1 regulatory T cells. No antigen has been identified for these receptors. One entry per CDR3 protein results from TCRdb running MiXCR on the reads. Of about 24,000 distinct CDR3 sequences in the sample, around 70% were seen once. The sequenced sample was cultured T cells, either the whole culture or a sorted T cell fraction (not recorded which). Source of these receptors: a human donor in good health. CDR3s include the opening cysteine and the closing phenylalanine or tryptophan. D genes are given only for firm matches. Size is omitted from some rows. Given values are once, few, many or a class for expanded clones.

clone_size,v_call,j_call,d_call,cdr3_nt,cdr3_aa
few,TRBV12-3/TRBV12-4,TRBJ2-5,NA,TGTGCCAGCAGTTTAGCGTTGCGGGAGACCCAGTACTTC,CASSLALRETQYF
NA,TRBV12-3/TRBV12-4,TRBJ1-1,NA,TGTGCCAGCGGGCCTGGACTGGACACTGAAGCTTTCTTT,CASGPGLDTEAFF
medium-sized,TRBV11-2,TRBJ2-2,NA,TGTGCCAGCAGCAGCAACAGGGTTGGTCCCGGGGAGCTGTTTTTT,CASSSNRVGPGELFF
NA,TRBV5-1,TRBJ2-5,NA,TGCGCCAGCAGCCAGACAGTGGCTCTCGGTGAGACCCAGTACTTC,CASSQTVALGETQYF
NA,TRBV5-1,TRBJ2-5,TRBD1,TGCGCCAGCAGTCCATCGACAGGGCCCCAAGAGACCCAGTACTTC,CASSPSTGPQETQYF
NA,TRBV18,TRBJ2-1,NA,TGTGCCAGCTCTCCCACCGGGACCATCTCCTACAATGAGCAGTTCTTC,CASSPTGTISYNEQFF
once,TRBV6-6,TRBJ1-1,NA,TGTGCCAGCAGTAACCCGGGACGCGAGGAAGCTTTCTTT,CASSNPGREEAFF
NA,TRBV4-2,TRBJ1-1,NA,TGTGCCAGCAGCCAATTGAGGTGGAACACTGAAGCTTTCTTT,CASSQLRWNTEAFF
NA,TRBV12-3/TRBV12-4,TRBJ1-1,NA,TGTGCCAGCAGTCGGGGTTCGTATTTAGGGCCTACCCCTGAAGCTTTCTTT,CASSRGSYLGPTPEAFF
once,TRBV11-3,TRBJ1-2,NA,TGTGCCAGCAGCCCGGGGGACTATGGCTACACCTTC,CASSPGDYGYTF
NA,TRBV20-1,TRBJ1-6,NA,TGCAGTGCTAGAGTAGGAGGGAGAGACAATTCACCCCTCCACTTT,CSARVGGRDNSPLHF
NA,TRBV7-2,TRBJ1-4,NA,TGTGCCAGCAGCTTAGATATTGGTAGGGAAAAACTGTTTTTT,CASSLDIGREKLFF
NA,TRBV7-2,TRBJ2-2,TRBD1,TGTGCCAGCAGCTTCCGGACAGGGGAGACCGGGGAGCTGTTTTTT,CASSFRTGETGELFF
NA,TRBV7-9,TRBJ1-1,NA,TGTGCCAGCAGCTTAGAGGGAACACAAGCTTTCTTT,CASSLEGTQAFF
NA,TRBV6-6,TRBJ2-3,NA,TGTGCCAGCAGTTACCCCGGAACAGATACGCAGTATTTT,CASSYPGTDTQYF
NA,TRBV7-9,TRBJ2-5,NA,TGTGCCAGCAGCTTAGCGGTCCCAGAGACCCAGTACTTC,CASSLAVPETQYF
NA,TRBV6-6,TRBJ2-2,NA,TGTGCCAGCAGTTACTCGTATCTGGGGGGCCCCGGGGAGCTGTTTTTT,CASSYSYLGGPGELFF
few,TRBV6-1,TRBJ2-5,NA,TGTGCCAGCATGCCAGGGCTCCAAGAGACCCAGTACTTC,CASMPGLQETQYF
NA,TRBV3-1,TRBJ2-7,NA,TGTGCCAGCAGCCAAGGGTCCCCCTACGAGCAGTACTTC,CASSQGSPYEQYF
NA,TRBV5-1,TRBJ2-7,NA,TGCGCCAGCAGCTTCGCCTCGGACATCTCCTACGAGCAGTACTTC,CASSFASDISYEQYF
NA,TRBV24-1,TRBJ2-3,TRBD2,TGTGCCACCAGTGCCGATCAGCCGGGACTAGCTTCAGATACGCAGTATTTT,CATSADQPGLASDTQYF
NA,TRBV7-3,TRBJ2-2,NA,TGTGCCAGCAGCTTAGACAGGCTGCGGGGGATGGCCGGGGAGCTGTTTTTT,CASSLDRLRGMAGELFF
NA,TRBV27,TRBJ2-1,NA,TGTGCCAGCAGTCCGGGGGACGTACCGGAGCAGTTCTTC,CASSPGDVPEQFF
NA,TRBV7-6,TRBJ2-7,TRBD2,TGTGCCAGCAGCCCCCGACTAGCGGGGAAGGAGCAGTACTTC,CASSPRLAGKEQYF
NA,TRBV20-1,TRBJ1-2,NA,TGCAGTGCTAAAACTGGACAGCTCGGCTACACCTTC,CSAKTGQLGYTF
NA,TRBV20-1,TRBJ1-1,NA,TGCAGTGCTAGCGGAGGGGGTTTAGGTGGCACTGAAGCTTTCTTT,CSASGGGLGGTEAFF
NA,TRBV18,TRBJ2-7,NA,TGTGCCAGCTCACCATCTTTCTCCTCCTACGAGCAGTACTTC,CASSPSFSSYEQYF
NA,TRBV7-2,TRBJ2-1,TRBD2,TGTGCCAGCAGCTTAGGGCCTAGCGGGGGCCTTGGGTACAATGAGCAGTTCTTC,CASSLGPSGGLGYNEQFF
NA,TRBV18,TRBJ1-2,NA,TGTGCCAGCTCAACAACGTCACAGGGAACTAACTATGGCTACACCTTC,CASSTTSQGTNYGYTF
NA,TRBV4-1,TRBJ2-1,TRBD2,TGCGCCAGCAGCCAGGTTTCGGGCGGGAGACGGAATGAGCAGTTCTTC,CASSQVSGGRRNEQFF
once,TRBV20-1,TRBJ2-3,NA,TGCAGTGCCACCACTTGGGGACCCACAGATACGCAGTATTTT,CSATTWGPTDTQYF
once,TRBV2,TRBJ2-3,NA,TGTGCCAGCAGTGCCTTTTCAGATACGCAGTATTTT,CASSAFSDTQYF
NA,TRBV4-3,TRBJ2-7,TRBD1,TGCGCCAGCAGCCAAGATCAAAACAGGGGGCTCTACGAGCAGTACTTC,CASSQDQNRGLYEQYF
few,TRBV7-6,TRBJ2-7,TRBD1,TGTGCCAGCAGCATAACCGGGACAGGGGCCTACGAGCAGTACTTC,CASSITGTGAYEQYF
NA,TRBV5-1,TRBJ1-1,NA,TGCGCCAGCAGCACCGGACCCTCCGGACTGAACACTGAAGCTTTCTTT,CASSTGPSGLNTEAFF
NA,TRBV27,TRBJ1-2,NA,TGTGCCAGCAGTGCCGGGACCGGGAGTGGCTATGGCTACACCTTC,CASSAGTGSGYGYTF
NA,TRBV5-1,TRBJ1-2,NA,TGCGCCAGCAGCTTGGCAGGGTATGCTGGCTACACCTTC,CASSLAGYAGYTF
NA,TRBV4-1,TRBJ1-2,NA,TGCGCCAGCAGCCCGATGCTATGTACAGCGGGGGGCGGCTACACCTTC,CASSPMLCTAGGGYTF
NA,TRBV20-1,TRBJ2-3,TRBD1,TGCAGTGCTAGAGATATTGGGGGACAGGGGCGAAATACGCAGTATTTT,CSARDIGGQGRNTQYF
NA,TRBV29-1,TRBJ1-1,TRBD1,TGCAGCGTTGTAAGGAAGGACAGGGACATTGAAGCTTTCTTT,CSVVRKDRDIEAFF
NA,TRBV12-3/TRBV12-4,TRBJ2-7,TRBD2,TGTGCCAGCAGTTCCCGGGCGGGGGGCAGGTACGAGCAGTACTTC,CASSSRAGGRYEQYF
NA,TRBV12-3/TRBV12-4,TRBJ1-1,NA,TGTGCCAGCAGTTTAGCGCTAGGAGGGGGTCGCCTCTTT,CASSLALGGGRLF
NA,TRBV12-3/TRBV12-4,TRBJ2-3,NA,TGTGCCAGCAGTTCGGGGAGCACAGGCTACACAGATACGCAGTATTTT,CASSSGSTGYTDTQYF
NA,TRBV27,TRBJ2-3,NA,TGTGCCAGCAGTTTAAGTGCCCTCACAGATACGCAGTATTTT,CASSLSALTDTQYF
NA,TRBV5-8,TRBJ2-2,NA,TGTGCCAGCAGCTTTACGGGTCCCGGGGAGCTGTTTTTT,CASSFTGPGELFF